This T cell receptor (beta chain) was captured in a study of blood T cell repertoires in COVID-19 (dated by TCRdb to the early 2020s). Regarding the research as a whole: Samples from collaborators originated in the United States, Italy and Spain and spanned both the acute and convalescent phases of COVID-19. The prospective study material was composed of cDNA or gDNA derived from T cells, B-cell-depleted T cells, or PBMCs. The dataset comprised deeply sampled blood TCRbeta repertoires from subjects exposed to, actively infected with, or recovered from COVID-19. The repertoires were made available in a free public database intended to serve as a resource for research on the immune response to SARS-CoV-2. The samples were drawn from the first 160 participants of the ongoing ImmuneRACE study and from 1,254 subjects provided by 6 global collaborators. The sample metadata nearly always contained a de-identified subject ID, COVID-19 status, age in years and sex. HLA class I and class II types, where available, came from metadata supplied by the sample provider rather than from assay-based typing.

Concerning this clone itself: No cognate antigen has been identified for it. No much larger clone exists at a distance of one base, and base qualities are not known.

Study-wide findings and limitations: The amount of clinical and demographic metadata varied by source and participant and was provided uncurated.

Collaborating institutions collected whole blood in K2EDTA tubes following their own protocols. For TCRbeta analysis, collaborator samples were shipped as frozen whole blood, as isolated PBMCs, or as DNA extracted from either sample type. The immunoSEQ Assay, a bias-controlled multiplex PCR, was used to amplify TCRbeta CDR3 regions from genomic DNA. The authors' pipeline ran thus. Within the assay, amplification of reference gene primers was used to estimate how many nucleated cells each sample contained. Sequence reads were collapsed and filtered to measure the absolute abundance of every unique TCRbeta CDR3 rearrangement. Productive Simpson clonality was computed per sample as the square root of Simpson's diversity index over productive rearrangements. This is the immuneACCESS table as TCRdb keeps it, with only in-frame sequences that have V and J called. A part of the clones is gone; compared with another copy, unresolved V genes explain less than half, and the rest is unexplained. V and J calls and clone size are those listed in that table; D and trimming were worked out from the DNA. The sample profile shows around 180,000 clones; over 75% of them were found once. The top ten clonotypes cover around 9.5% of the sample.

Via the germline V gene (reference sequence), CDR1 is LNHDA and CDR2 SQIVND. The germline V and J ends show losses of 6 bases and 1 base respectively, and no gene match explains 3 bases of the junction. From the cysteine up to the phenylalanine, the CDR3 has a length of 14 residues. Only the CDR3 DNA stays, 42 bases, in frame from base 1. The specimen was peripheral blood. The TCR originated in an elderly woman with acute or convalescent COVID-19. The chain uses TRBV19 and TRBJ2-1; TRBD1 matches 7 bases in the middle. The CDR3 protein sequence reads: CASSRQGSYNEQFF. The nucleotides read TGTGCCAGTAGCAGACAGGGTTCCTACAATGAGCAGTTCTTC.